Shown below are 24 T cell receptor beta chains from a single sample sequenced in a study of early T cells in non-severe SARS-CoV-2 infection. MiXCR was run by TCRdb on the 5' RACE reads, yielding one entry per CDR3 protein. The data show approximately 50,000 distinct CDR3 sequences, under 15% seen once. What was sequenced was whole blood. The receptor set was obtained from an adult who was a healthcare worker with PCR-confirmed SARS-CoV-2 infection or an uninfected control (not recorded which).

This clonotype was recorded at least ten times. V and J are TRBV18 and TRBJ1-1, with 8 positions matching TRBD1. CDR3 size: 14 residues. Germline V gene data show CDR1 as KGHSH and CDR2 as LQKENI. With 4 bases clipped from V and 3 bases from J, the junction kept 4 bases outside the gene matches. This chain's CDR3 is CASSRGTGDTEAFF. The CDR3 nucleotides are TGTGCCAGCTCACGAGGGACAGGAGACACTGAAGCTTTCTTT.

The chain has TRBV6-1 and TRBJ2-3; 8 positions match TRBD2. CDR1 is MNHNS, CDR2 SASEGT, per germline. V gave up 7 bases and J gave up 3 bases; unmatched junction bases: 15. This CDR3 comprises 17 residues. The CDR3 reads CASTLRASGGGTDTQYF. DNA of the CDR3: TGTGCCAGCACCCTCCGGGCCAGCGGGGGAGGTACAGATACGCAGTATTTT.

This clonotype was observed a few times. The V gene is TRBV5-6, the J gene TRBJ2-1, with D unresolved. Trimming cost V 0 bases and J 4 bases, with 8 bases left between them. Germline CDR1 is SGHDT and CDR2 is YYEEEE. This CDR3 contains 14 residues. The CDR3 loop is CASSLDSGYNEQFF. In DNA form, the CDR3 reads TGTGCCAGCAGCTTGGACTCAGGATACAATGAGCAGTTCTTC.

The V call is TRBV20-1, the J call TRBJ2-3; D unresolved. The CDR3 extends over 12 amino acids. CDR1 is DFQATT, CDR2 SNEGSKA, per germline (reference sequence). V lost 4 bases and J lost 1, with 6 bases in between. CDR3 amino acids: CSATQGTDTQYF. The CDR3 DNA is TGCAGTGCTACCCAGGGCACAGATACGCAGTATTTT.

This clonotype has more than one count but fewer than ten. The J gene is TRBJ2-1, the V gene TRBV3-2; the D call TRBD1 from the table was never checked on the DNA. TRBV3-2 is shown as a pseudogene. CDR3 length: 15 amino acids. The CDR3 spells CASSRANPLLDEQFF. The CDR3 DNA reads TGTGCCAGCAGCCGGGCGAATCCCCTCTTGGATGAGCAGTTCTTC.

DNA of the CDR3: TGTGCCAGCAGCGGACAACTAGTGGGCACAGATACGCAGTATTTT. Residues: CASSGQLVGTDTQYF. The rearrangement links TRBV3-1 to TRBJ2-3; either TRBD1 or TRBD2 may fit D (5 bases each). Germline V CDR1 and CDR2: LGHDT, YNNKEL (reference sequence). Trimming shortened V by 5 bases and J by 1 base, and 13 bases separated the two germline ends. This CDR3 comprises 15 residues.

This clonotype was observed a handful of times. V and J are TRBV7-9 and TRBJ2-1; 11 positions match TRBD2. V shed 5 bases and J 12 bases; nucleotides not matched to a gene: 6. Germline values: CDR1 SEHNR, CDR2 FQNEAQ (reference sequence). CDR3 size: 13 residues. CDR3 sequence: CASSAGLAGGQFF. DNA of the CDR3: TGTGCCAGCAGCGCCGGGCTAGCGGGGGGGCAGTTCTTC.

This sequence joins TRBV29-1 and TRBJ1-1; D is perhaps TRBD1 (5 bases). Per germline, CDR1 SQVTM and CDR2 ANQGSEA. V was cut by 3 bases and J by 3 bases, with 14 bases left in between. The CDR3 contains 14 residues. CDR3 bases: TGCAGCGTTGACCTTGGGGACCAGTACACTGAAGCTTTCTTT. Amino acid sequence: CSVDLGDQYTEAFF.

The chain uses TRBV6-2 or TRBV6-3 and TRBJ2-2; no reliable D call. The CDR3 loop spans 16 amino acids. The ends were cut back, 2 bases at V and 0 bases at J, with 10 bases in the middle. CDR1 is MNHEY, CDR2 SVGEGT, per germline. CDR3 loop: CASSYVPAANTGELFF. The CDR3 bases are TGTGCCAGCAGTTACGTACCTGCCGCGAACACCGGGGAGCTGTTTTTT.

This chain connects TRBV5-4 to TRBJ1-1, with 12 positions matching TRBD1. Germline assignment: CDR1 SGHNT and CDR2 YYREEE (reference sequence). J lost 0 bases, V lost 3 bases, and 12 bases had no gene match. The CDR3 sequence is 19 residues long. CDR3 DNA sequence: TGTGCCAGCAGCTCCGGGACAGGGGGCTTGGCGAGTATGAACACTGAAGCTTTCTTT. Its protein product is CASSSGTGGLASMNTEAFF.

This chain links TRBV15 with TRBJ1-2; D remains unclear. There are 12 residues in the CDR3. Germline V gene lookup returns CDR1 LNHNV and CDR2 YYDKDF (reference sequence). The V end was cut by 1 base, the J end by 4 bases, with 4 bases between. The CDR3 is CATSRVGYGYTF. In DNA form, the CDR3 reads TGTGCCACCAGCAGAGTAGGCTATGGCTACACCTTC.

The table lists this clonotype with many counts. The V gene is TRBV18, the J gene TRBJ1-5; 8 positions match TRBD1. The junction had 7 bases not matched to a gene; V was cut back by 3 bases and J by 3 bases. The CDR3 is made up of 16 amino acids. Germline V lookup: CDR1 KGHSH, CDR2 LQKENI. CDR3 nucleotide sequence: TGTGCCAGCTCACCGAACGGACAGGGCCCCAATCAGCCCCAGCATTTT. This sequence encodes CASSPNGQGPNQPQHF. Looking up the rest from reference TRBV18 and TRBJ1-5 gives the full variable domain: NAGVMQNPRHLVRRRGQEARLRCSPMKGHSHVYWYRQLPEEGLKFMVYLQKENIIDESGMPKERFSAEFPKEGPSILRIQQVVRGDSAAYFCASSPNGQGPNQPQHFGDGTRLSIL.

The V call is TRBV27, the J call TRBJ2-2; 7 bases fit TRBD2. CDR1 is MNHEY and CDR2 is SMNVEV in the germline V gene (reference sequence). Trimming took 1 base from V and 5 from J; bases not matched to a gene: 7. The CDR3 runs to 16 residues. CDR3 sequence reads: CASSLWEGRGTGELFF. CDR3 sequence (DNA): TGTGCCAGCAGTTTATGGGAGGGCCGGGGGACCGGGGAGCTGTTTTTT.

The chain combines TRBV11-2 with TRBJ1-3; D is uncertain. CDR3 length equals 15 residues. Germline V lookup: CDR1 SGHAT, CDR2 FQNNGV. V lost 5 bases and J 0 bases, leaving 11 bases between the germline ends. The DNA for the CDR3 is TGTGCCAGCAGCCAAATAGCCGTCTCTGGAAACACCATATATTTT. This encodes CASSQIAVSGNTIYF.

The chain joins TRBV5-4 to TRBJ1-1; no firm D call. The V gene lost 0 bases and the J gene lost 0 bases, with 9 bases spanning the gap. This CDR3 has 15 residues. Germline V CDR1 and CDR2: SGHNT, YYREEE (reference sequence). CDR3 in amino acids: CASSLAGSMNTEAFF. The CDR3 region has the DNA TGTGCCAGCAGCTTGGCCGGGAGTATGAACACTGAAGCTTTCTTT.

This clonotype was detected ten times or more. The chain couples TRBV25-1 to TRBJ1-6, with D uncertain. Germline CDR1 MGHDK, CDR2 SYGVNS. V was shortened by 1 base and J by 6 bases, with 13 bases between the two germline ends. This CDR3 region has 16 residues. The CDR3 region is CASSEWGGVGNSPLHF. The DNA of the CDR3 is TGTGCCAGCAGTGAATGGGGTGGAGTAGGTAATTCACCCCTCCACTTT. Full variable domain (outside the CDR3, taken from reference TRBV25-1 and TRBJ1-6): EADIYQTPRYLVIGTGKKITLECSQTMGHDKMYWYQQDPGMELHLIHYSYGVNSTEKGDLSSESTVSRIRTEHFPLTLESARPSHTSQYLCASSEWGGVGNSPLHFGNGTRLTVT.

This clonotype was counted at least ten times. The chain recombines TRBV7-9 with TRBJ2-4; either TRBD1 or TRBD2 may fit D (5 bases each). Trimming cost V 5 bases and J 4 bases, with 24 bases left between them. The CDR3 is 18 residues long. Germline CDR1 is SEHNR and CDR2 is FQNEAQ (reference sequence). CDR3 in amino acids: CASSPSPLTERGKNIQYF. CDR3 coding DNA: TGTGCCAGCAGCCCCAGCCCCCTGACAGAGAGGGGAAAAAACATTCAGTACTTC. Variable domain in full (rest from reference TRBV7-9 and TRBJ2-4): DTGVSQNPRHKITKRGQNVTFRCDPISEHNRLYWYRQTLGQGPEFLTYFQNEAQLEKSRLLSDRFSAERPKGSFSTLEIQRTEQGDSAMYLCASSPSPLTERGKNIQYFGAGTRLSVL.

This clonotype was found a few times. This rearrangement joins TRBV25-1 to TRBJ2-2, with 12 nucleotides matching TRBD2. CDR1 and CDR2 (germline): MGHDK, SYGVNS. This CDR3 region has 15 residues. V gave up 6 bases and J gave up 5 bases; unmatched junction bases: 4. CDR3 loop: CASSLAGGPTGELFF. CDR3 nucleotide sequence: TGTGCCAGCAGCCTAGCGGGGGGGCCTACCGGGGAGCTGTTTTTT.

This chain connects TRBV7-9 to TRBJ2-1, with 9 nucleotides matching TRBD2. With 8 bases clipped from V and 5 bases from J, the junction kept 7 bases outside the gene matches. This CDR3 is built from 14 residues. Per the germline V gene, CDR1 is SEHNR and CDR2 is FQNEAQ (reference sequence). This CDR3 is CASFIGGGDNEQFF. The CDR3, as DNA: TGTGCCAGCTTTATCGGCGGGGGGGACAATGAGCAGTTCTTC.

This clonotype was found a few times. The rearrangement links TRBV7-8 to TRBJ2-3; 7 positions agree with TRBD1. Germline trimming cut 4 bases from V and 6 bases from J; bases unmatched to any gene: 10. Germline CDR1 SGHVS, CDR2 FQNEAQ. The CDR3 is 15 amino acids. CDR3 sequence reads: CASSSRLGGMDTQYF. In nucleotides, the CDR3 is TGTGCCAGCAGCTCCAGGTTAGGGGGCATGGATACGCAGTATTTT.

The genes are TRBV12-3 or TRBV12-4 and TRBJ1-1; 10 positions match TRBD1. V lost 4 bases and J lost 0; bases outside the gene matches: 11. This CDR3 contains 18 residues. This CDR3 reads CASSSPRGQGRMNTEAFF. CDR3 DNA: TGTGCCAGCAGTTCCCCCCGGGGACAGGGGAGAATGAACACTGAAGCTTTCTTT.

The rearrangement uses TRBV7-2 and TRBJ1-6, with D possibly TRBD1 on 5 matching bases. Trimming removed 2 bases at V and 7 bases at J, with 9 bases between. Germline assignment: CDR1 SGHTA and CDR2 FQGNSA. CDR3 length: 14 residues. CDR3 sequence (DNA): TGTGCCAGCAGCTTACGGGGGATAAATTCACCCCTCCACTTT. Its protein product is CASSLRGINSPLHF.

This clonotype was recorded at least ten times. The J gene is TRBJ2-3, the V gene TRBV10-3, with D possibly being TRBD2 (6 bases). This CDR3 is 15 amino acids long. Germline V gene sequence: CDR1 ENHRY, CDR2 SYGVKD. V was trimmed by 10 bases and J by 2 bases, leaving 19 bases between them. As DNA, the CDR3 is TGTGCCACCCGAGAGCGACGGGAGATCACAGATACGCAGTATTTT. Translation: CATRERREITDTQYF.

CDR3 in DNA: TGCGCCAGCAGCTTCCGCGTGGGCACAGATACGCAGTATTTT. It codes for CASSFRVGTDTQYF. The J gene is TRBJ2-3, the V gene TRBV5-1; D is unclear. Trimming stripped 2 bases from V and 1 base from J, with 8 bases between. The CDR3 has 14 residues. Germline CDR1 SGHRS, CDR2 YFSETQ.